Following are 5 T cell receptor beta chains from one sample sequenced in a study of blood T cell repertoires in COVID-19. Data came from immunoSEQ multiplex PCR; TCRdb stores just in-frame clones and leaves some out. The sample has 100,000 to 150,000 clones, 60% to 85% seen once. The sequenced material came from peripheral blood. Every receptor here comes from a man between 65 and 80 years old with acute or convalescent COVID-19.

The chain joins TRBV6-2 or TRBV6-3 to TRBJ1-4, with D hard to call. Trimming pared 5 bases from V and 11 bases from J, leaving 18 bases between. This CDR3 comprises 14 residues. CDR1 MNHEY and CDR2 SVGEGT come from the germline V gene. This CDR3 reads CASSTLGGSRKLFF. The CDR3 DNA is TGTGCCAGCAGTACTTTAGGCGGGTCGCGGAAACTGTTTTTT.

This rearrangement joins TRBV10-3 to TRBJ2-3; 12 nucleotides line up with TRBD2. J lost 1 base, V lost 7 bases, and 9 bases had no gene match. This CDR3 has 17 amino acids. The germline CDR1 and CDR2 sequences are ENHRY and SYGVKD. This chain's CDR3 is CAINRSSGGAGTDTQYF. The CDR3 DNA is TGTGCCATCAACCGTTCTAGCGGGGGGGCCGGCACAGATACGCAGTATTTT.

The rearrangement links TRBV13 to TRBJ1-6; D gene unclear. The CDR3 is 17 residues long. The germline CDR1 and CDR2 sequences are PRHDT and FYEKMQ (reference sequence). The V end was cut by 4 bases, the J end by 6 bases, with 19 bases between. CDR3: CASSSRRRREPNSPLHF. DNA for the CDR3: TGTGCCAGCAGCTCGCGCAGGAGGAGGGAACCTAATTCACCCCTCCACTTT.

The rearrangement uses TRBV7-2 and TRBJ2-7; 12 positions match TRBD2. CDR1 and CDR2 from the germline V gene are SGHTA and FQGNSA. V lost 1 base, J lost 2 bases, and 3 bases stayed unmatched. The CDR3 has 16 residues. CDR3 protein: CASSLGASGGAYEQYF. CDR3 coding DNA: TGTGCCAGCAGCTTAGGGGCTAGCGGGGGGGCCTACGAGCAGTACTTC.

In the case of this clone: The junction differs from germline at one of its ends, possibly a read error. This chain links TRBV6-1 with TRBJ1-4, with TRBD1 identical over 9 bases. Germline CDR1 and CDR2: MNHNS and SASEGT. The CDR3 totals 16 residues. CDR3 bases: TGTGCCAGCAGTAAAGCTCTTCGGGACAGGGTTGAAAAACTGTTTTTT. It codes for CASSKALRDRVEKLFF.